The rows below give T cell receptor beta chains drawn from one sample of a study of blood T cell repertoires in COVID-19. The assay was immunoSEQ multiplex PCR, and TCRdb's table has in-frame clones only and misses some. The data contain 300,000 to 350,000 clones, around 87% of them singletons. The sample was PBMCs or T cells enriched from blood (not recorded which). The receptors stem from a woman aged 18-29 years with acute COVID-19. The CDR3 runs from the conserved cysteine through the conserved F or W. The D gene is left open where the match is weak. Expanded clones get a size class; other rows say once, few or many, or leave the size out.

cdr3_length d_call clone_size j_call v_call cdr3_nt cdr3_aa
12 . . TRBJ1-2 TRBV28 TGTGCCAGCGCAACAACCGGGTATGGCTACACCTTC CASATTGYGYTF
13 TRBD1 few TRBJ1-1 TRBV18 TGTGCCAGCTCCGGACAGGGGGCACAAGAAGCTTTCTTT CASSGQGAQEAFF
14 . . TRBJ2-3 TRBV30 TGTGCCTGGAGTGTAAGGGGGAGCACAGATACGCAGTATTTT CAWSVRGSTDTQYF
14 . . TRBJ2-1 TRBV27 TGTGCCAGCAGTTTCAGGGGCCCGTACAATGAGCAGTTCTTC CASSFRGPYNEQFF
13 . . TRBJ1-1 TRBV5-1 TGCGCCAGCAGCGCACAAACGTTCACTGAAGCTTTCTTT CASSAQTFTEAFF
15 . . TRBJ1-5 TRBV5-6 TGTGCCAGCAGCTTGGAAGGGGCCGGCAATCAGCCCCAGCATTTT CASSLEGAGNQPQHF
15 . . TRBJ1-1 TRBV27 TGTGCCAGCAGTTTATCTAAGACAGGAGACACTGAAGCTTTCTTT CASSLSKTGDTEAFF
14 TRBD2 few TRBJ2-1 TRBV29-1 TGCAGCGTTGGCCATAGCGGGAGTCAAGCTGAGCAGTTCTTC CSVGHSGSQAEQFF
15 . few TRBJ1-2 TRBV27 TGTGCCAGCAGCTCCAGAGCCTCGGACTTTTGGGGCTACACCTTC CASSSRASDFWGYTF
12 . . TRBJ2-7 TRBV28 TGTGCCAGCAATGCTGAGCCCTACGAGCAGTACTTC CASNAEPYEQYF
16 . . TRBJ2-2 TRBV6-4 TGTGCCAGCAGTGATGATGGGGGAGGAAACACCGGGGAGCTGTTTTTT CASSDDGGGNTGELFF
17 . . TRBJ2-7 TRBV7-3 TGTGCCAGCAGCTTCCTCCTTGACAGTCTCTGGACCTACGAGCAGTACTTC CASSFLLDSLWTYEQYF
15 . once TRBJ2-3 TRBV29-1 TGCAGCGTAGACAGACAGCCTTCAACTGTGGATACGCAGTATTTT CSVDRQPSTVDTQYF
15 TRBD2 few TRBJ2-7 TRBV6-5 TGTGCCAGCAGTTCCCAGACTAGCGGGACCTACGAGCAGTACTTC CASSSQTSGTYEQYF
14 . . TRBJ1-4 TRBV18 TGTGCCAGCTCCGTCCAGTCAACTAATGAAAAACTGTTTTTT CASSVQSTNEKLFF
17 TRBD2 . TRBJ2-7 TRBV27 TGTGCCAGCAGCCTGAATGGCCTAGCGGGAGGAATTTACGAGCAGTACTTC CASSLNGLAGGIYEQYF
16 TRBD1 . TRBJ1-4 TRBV9 TGTGCCAGCAGCCCAACAGGGGATACAACTAATGAAAAACTGTTTTTT CASSPTGDTTNEKLFF
14 . once TRBJ1-5 TRBV12-5 TGTGCTAGTGGTCCGGACGGACTCAATCAGCCCCAGCATTTT CASGPDGLNQPQHF
14 TRBD1 . TRBJ1-2 TRBV23-1 TGCGCCAGCAGTCACCTAGAGGACAGGGGGAGCTACACCTTC CASSHLEDRGSYTF
12 . . TRBJ1-2 TRBV2 TGTGCCAGCAAGGGACAAGAGTATGGCTACACCTTC CASKGQEYGYTF
14 TRBD1 . TRBJ2-7 TRBV11-2 TGTGCCAGCAGCACCCGACAGGGGGGCTACGAGCAGTACTTC CASSTRQGGYEQYF
11 . . TRBJ2-3 TRBV12-3/TRBV12-4 TGTGCCAGCAGTTTCGGGGATACGCAGTATTTT CASSFGDTQYF
15 . . TRBJ2-1 TRBV7-3 TGTGCCAGCAGCTTATCGCGGGGAGCCTACAATGAGCAGTTCTTC CASSLSRGAYNEQFF
15 . . TRBJ2-2 TRBV19 TGTGCCAGTAGTATAGGGCAGGTCCACACCGGGGAGCTGTTTTTT CASSIGQVHTGELFF
15 . . TRBJ1-5 TRBV27 TGTGCCAGCAGTTTATCCGGCAGGGTCAATCAGCCCCAGCATTTT CASSLSGRVNQPQHF
15 TRBD1 once TRBJ1-1 TRBV30 TGTGCCTGGAGCGTTACCGGGACAGGGAACACTGAAGCTTTCTTT CAWSVTGTGNTEAFF
13 . . TRBJ1-5 TRBV6-5 TGTGCCAGCAGTTACGTTCGGGGTCAGCCCCAGCATTTT CASSYVRGQPQHF
16 . . TRBJ2-7 TRBV11-2 TGTGCCAGCAGCTTAGTCTCTGAGGTTTACTCCTACGAGCAGTACTTC CASSLVSEVYSYEQYF
14 TRBD1 . TRBJ2-7 TRBV28 TGTGCCAGCAGTAATAGACAGGGGACTCTCGAGCAGTACTTC CASSNRQGTLEQYF
15 . . TRBJ2-3 TRBV9 TGTGCCAGCAGCGTAGGGGGGGATATCACAGATACGCAGTATTTT CASSVGGDITDTQYF
15 TRBD1 . TRBJ2-7 TRBV6-1 TGTGCCAGCAGTGAAATCGGGACAGGGTCCTACGAGCAGTACTTC CASSEIGTGSYEQYF
17 TRBD1 . TRBJ1-2 TRBV25-1 TGTGCCAGCAGTGAATCGGGGACAGGGGGCGGCTGGAGAGGCTACACCTTC CASSESGTGGGWRGYTF
12 . . TRBJ2-5 TRBV11-2 TGTGCCAGCAGCCCTCCGGGGGAGACCCAGTACTTC CASSPPGETQYF
14 TRBD2 . TRBJ2-5 TRBV11-2 TGTGCCAGCCTCGATTCTGGACTAGTAGAGACCCAGTACTTC CASLDSGLVETQYF
16 . . TRBJ2-3 TRBV9 TGTGCCAGCAGCCCTCGAGGTAGCGAGGACGGCAATACGCAGTATTTT CASSPRGSEDGNTQYF
16 TRBD1 . TRBJ2-1 TRBV7-9 TGTGCCAGCAGCTTAGGCCCCCGGGACAGGGGCCATGAGCAGTTCTTC CASSLGPRDRGHEQFF
13 . . TRBJ2-5 TRBV3-1/TRBV3-2 TGTGCCAGCAGCCGCCTCCTAACGGAGACCCAGTACTTC CASSRLLTETQYF
14 . . TRBJ2-3 TRBV29-1 TGCAGCGCCACGTCCAGACAGTACACAGATACGCAGTATTTT CSATSRQYTDTQYF
14 TRBD1 many TRBJ2-1 TRBV11-3 TGTGCCAGCAGCTATGGGACAGGGTGGAATGAGCAGTTCTTC CASSYGTGWNEQFF
16 TRBD2 . TRBJ2-1 TRBV7-3 TGTGCCAGCAGCCCCGGGACTAGCGGGAGGCAGGATGAGCAGTTCTTC CASSPGTSGRQDEQFF
13 . . TRBJ2-7 TRBV3-1/TRBV3-2 TGTGCCAGCAGCCAGGGGTGGACTCCCGGGCAGTACTTC CASSQGWTPGQYF
19 TRBD2 . TRBJ2-1 TRBV3-1/TRBV3-2 TGTGCCAGCAGCCGAAAACAGAAACTAGCGGAGTACTCCTACAATGAGCAGTTCTTC CASSRKQKLAEYSYNEQFF
15 . . TRBJ1-2 TRBV5-6 TGTGCCAGCAGCTTTGTCAGCGGGCGCGACTATGGCTACACCTTC CASSFVSGRDYGYTF
16 . few TRBJ1-2 TRBV19 TGTGCCAGTAGTATAGCCCGGACAGCTTCTCCGGATGGCTACACCTTC CASSIARTASPDGYTF
11 . . TRBJ2-3 TRBV5-8 TGTGCCAGCAGCCTCACAGATACGCAGTATTTT CASSLTDTQYF